One T cell receptor beta chain is described in this entry. What it binds is unknown. This sample stems from a study of shared clonotypes between healthy human individuals. The assay was immunoSEQ multiplex PCR, and TCRdb's table has in-frame clones only and misses some. The sample consists of fewer than 2.5 million clones, 93% of them appearing once. The CDR3 is made up of 16 amino acids. V was clipped by 3 bases and J by 1 base; unmatched bases: 5. Germline CDR1 reads SGHTA; CDR2 reads FQGNSA. Study results and limitations: Larger richness was generally estimated for naive than memory subsets. The naive CD4 repertoires of several donors were compared, and around 5.1% of clonotypes were shared. Lower generation probabilities were found for non-shared clonotypes than for those shared by all four donors.

Material for sequencing was naive CD4+ T cells from PBMCs. Noted subset: CD45RA+ positively selected. The source of this sequence is a man aged 18 to 30 in good health. Some clones in this sample may be carry-over from other donors' samples. V usage is TRBV7-2 and J usage is TRBJ1-5; TRBD1 agrees at 8 bases. DNA for the CDR3: TGTGCCAGCAGCTTGTCGACAGGGGCGAGCAATCAGCCCCAGCATTTT. Amino acids: CASSLSTGASNQPQHF.